This TCR delta chain was sequenced in a study of human gamma delta and Vdelta1 T cells. TCRdb re-analyzed the PCR reads via CATT. The table shows approximately 7,000 delta-chain clones, with over 30% occurring only once. V lost 4 bases to trimming and J lost 3 bases, with 24 bases between them. The V gene's germline CDR1 is TSWWSYY and CDR2 QGS. The CDR3 is 18 amino acids. Concerning this clone: The target antigen is unknown.

Study-wide results and limits: Polyclonal Delta One T cells reportedly showed broad cytotoxic targeting of acute myeloid leukemia.

V and J are TRDV1 and TRDJ1; the D gene is possibly TRDD2 (5 bases). This receptor was obtained from a human donor in good health. Sequences were obtained from Vdelta1 gamma-delta T cells from blood grown in culture (DOT cells). In DNA form, the CDR3 reads TGTGCTCTTGGGGCACCACGCCCCCCGGGCCTTCTGCCCGATAAACTCATCTTT. Protein sequence: CALGAPRPPGLLPDKLIF.